Presented here are 28 T cell receptor beta chains from one specimen sequenced in a study of blood T cell repertoires in COVID-19 (dated by TCRdb to the early 2020s). The library was prepared using the immunoSEQ multiplex PCR assay. The table was pulled from immuneACCESS by TCRdb, which kept in-frame rearrangements only. Such tables lose some clones; where checked, under half of the loss comes from unresolved V genes, and the rest has no known cause. The sample yields some 43,000 clones; roughly 90% were counted once. The ten top clones hold 15% of the sample. Sequencing input: peripheral blood. These receptors originate from a man between 60 and 75 years old with active COVID-19.

V and J are TRBV3-1 (or the pseudogene TRBV3-2) and TRBJ1-2; a weak D match, TRBD1 (6 bases). The germline V gene encodes CDR1 LGHDT and CDR2 YNNKEL (reference sequence). This CDR3 spans 14 amino acids. Trimming removed 0 bases at V and 2 bases at J, with 7 bases between. The CDR3 protein is CASSQDGQNYGYTF. CDR3 nucleotide sequence: TGTGCCAGCAGCCAAGATGGACAGAACTATGGCTACACCTTC.

The V and J genes are TRBV4-1 and TRBJ1-5; a weak D match, TRBD1 (6 bases). V was trimmed by 5 bases and J by 8 bases, leaving 22 bases between them. Germline V gene data show CDR1 as MGHRA and CDR2 as YSYEKL. There are 16 residues in the CDR3. The CDR3 bases are TGCGCCAGCAGCGAACCGAGGACCACAGGGTACGAGCCCCAGCATTTT. This translates into CASSEPRTTGYEPQHF.

This clone was detected a few times. CDR3 DNA: TGTGCCAGCAGCCATGGCAGGATCTATGGCTACACCTTC. Residues: CASSHGRIYGYTF. This chain joins TRBV28 and TRBJ1-2; unclear D gene. The CDR3 loop spans 13 amino acids. Per germline, CDR1 MDHEN and CDR2 SYDVKM. V gave up 6 bases and J gave up 4 bases, with 12 bases separating them.

The DNA of the CDR3 is TGCGCCAGCAGCCCCCAGACAGGGAGGCACTACGAGCAGTACTTC. This codes for CASSPQTGRHYEQYF. V is TRBV4-1 and J is TRBJ2-7; D possibly corresponds to TRBD1 (7 bases). Trimming took off 4 bases at V and 3 bases at J, with 16 bases between the two ends. The germline CDR1 and CDR2 sequences are MGHRA and YSYEKL. This CDR3 spans 15 amino acids.

V and J are TRBV6-1 and TRBJ1-2, with 9 positions matching TRBD1. The V segment lost 3 bases and the J segment 4 bases; nucleotides outside the gene matches: 3. CDR3 length: 14 residues. Germline CDR1 MNHNS, CDR2 SASEGT. CDR3 residues: CASSETGGIYGYTF. The CDR3 DNA is TGTGCCAGCAGTGAGACAGGGGGAATCTATGGCTACACCTTC.

This clone was picked up a small number of times. V and J are TRBV21-1 and TRBJ2-1; the DNA was not compared with TRBD1, the D call given in the table. TRBV21-1 is described as a pseudogene. This CDR3 has 15 amino acids. This chain's CDR3 is CASSPPDSHYNEQFF. The CDR3, as DNA: TGTGCCAGCAGCCCACCAGACAGCCACTACAATGAGCAGTTCTTC.

This chain connects TRBV18 to TRBJ1-5; 12 nucleotides align to TRBD1. This CDR3 contains 15 residues. Per germline, CDR1 KGHSH and CDR2 LQKENI. V was clipped by 5 bases and J by 6 bases; unmatched bases: 5. For the CDR3, the DNA is TGTGCCAGCTCAACGGGGACAGGGGGCGGTCAGCCCCAGCATTTT. Its protein is CASSTGTGGGQPQHF.

The rearrangement uses TRBV7-6 and TRBJ1-4, with 9 bases matching TRBD1. Per the germline V gene, CDR1 is SGHVS and CDR2 is FNYEAQ. The CDR3 extends over 17 amino acids. V shed 0 bases and J 2 bases; nucleotides not matched to a gene: 4. The CDR3 DNA sequence: TGTGCCAGCAGCTTAGCCCCGGGACAGGGCACTAATGAAAAACTGTTTTTT. Residues: CASSLAPGQGTNEKLFF.

This rearrangement joins TRBV6-5 to TRBJ2-2; D may be TRBD2 (7 bases). The CDR3 is 13 amino acids. V lost 11 bases to trimming and J lost 4 bases, with 14 bases between them. The germline V gene encodes CDR1 MNHEY and CDR2 SVGAGI. CDR3 sequence: CAGGREITGELFF. In DNA, the CDR3 is TGTGCCGGGGGGCGGGAGATCACCGGGGAGCTGTTTTTT.

V gene TRBV9 combines with J gene TRBJ1-2; tentative D call: TRBD1 (6 bases). Trimming left V 0 bases short and J 4 bases short, with 13 bases between. CDR3 length equals 15 residues. Germline assignment: CDR1 SGDLS and CDR2 YYNGEE. DNA for the CDR3: TGTGCCAGCAGCGTAGGAGGGGGTGATTCCTATGGCTACACCTTC. Amino acids: CASSVGGGDSYGYTF. The full variable domain, with the rest looked up from reference TRBV9 and TRBJ1-2, is DSGVTQTPKHLITATGQRVTLRCSPRSGDLSVYWYQQSLDQGLQFLIQYYNGEERAKGNILERFSAQQFPDLHSELNLSSLELGDSALYFCASSVGGGDSYGYTFGSGTRLTVV.

This chain joins TRBV11-2 and TRBJ1-1; no clear D. V gave up 0 bases and J gave up 1 base, with 9 bases separating them. CDR1 and CDR2 from the germline V gene are SGHAT and FQNNGV. This CDR3 is 15 amino acids long. DNA for the CDR3: TGTGCCAGCAGCTTAGATCTTGAGGGGAACACTGAAGCTTTCTTT. Protein product: CASSLDLEGNTEAFF.

CDR3: CASSFRRRLAGVYEQYF. The DNA of the CDR3 is TGTGCCAGCAGTTTTCGCCGACGTCTAGCGGGAGTATACGAGCAGTACTTC. The rearrangement uses TRBV27 and TRBJ2-7; TRBD2 aligns across 10 bases. In germline, CDR1 is MNHEY, CDR2 SMNVEV (reference sequence). CDR3 length: 17 residues. The ends lost 3 bases at V and 4 bases at J; junction bases unmatched: 12.

The V and J genes are TRBV10-3 and TRBJ1-1; D gene unclear. This CDR3 has 15 residues. V was cut by 3 bases and J by 1 base, with 12 bases left in between. Germline loops: CDR1 ENHRY, CDR2 SYGVKD. CDR3 region: CAISDHLNKNTEAFF. As DNA, the CDR3 is TGTGCCATCAGTGACCACCTGAACAAGAACACTGAAGCTTTCTTT.

In its sample, this clone was seen a few times. The gene calls are TRBV2 and TRBJ1-2; maybe TRBD1 (6 bases). Trimming took 7 bases from V and 4 from J, leaving 16 bases between them. Germline values: CDR1 SNHLY, CDR2 FYNNEI. This CDR3 is built from 14 residues. CDR3 DNA: TGTGCCAGCACCCAAGGGACACGGCGCTATGGCTACACCTTC. Translating gives CASTQGTRRYGYTF.

This clone occurred a few times. This chain joins TRBV6-5 and TRBJ2-7; the match to TRBD2 covers 12 bases. The germline CDR1 and CDR2 sequences are MNHEY and SVGAGI. Trimming at V came to 7 bases and at J to 7 bases, leaving 8 bases not matched to a gene. The CDR3 has 14 residues. The CDR3 DNA is TGTGCCAGCAAACGACTAGCGGGAGCAGGGGAGCAGTACTTC. Its translation is CASKRLAGAGEQYF.

V usage is TRBV18 and J usage is TRBJ1-1, with no clear D. CDR3 length equals 14 residues. V lost 0 bases to trimming and J lost 1 base, with 6 bases between them. Germline CDR1 reads KGHSH; CDR2 reads LQKENI. CDR3 DNA: TGTGCCAGCTCACCACCCGCGGGGAACACTGAAGCTTTCTTT. Protein: CASSPPAGNTEAFF.

The chain has TRBV2 and TRBJ1-5; weak D call: TRBD1 (5 bases). This CDR3 spans 14 amino acids. Between the trimmed V and J ends, which lost 7 bases and 6 bases, there was a span of 16 bases. Per the germline V gene, CDR1 is SNHLY and CDR2 is FYNNEI. The CDR3: CASTPRGDTQPQHF. The CDR3 nucleotides are TGTGCCAGCACTCCCCGGGGGGATACTCAGCCCCAGCATTTT.

The chain recombines TRBV5-1 with TRBJ2-1; weak D call: TRBD2 (5 bases). V was cut by 0 bases and J by 10 bases, with 17 bases left in between. The V gene's germline CDR1 is SGHRS and CDR2 YFSETQ. This CDR3 comprises 15 residues. As DNA, the CDR3 is TGCGCCAGCAGCTTGGGGCCAGCGGATTCCTACGAGCAGTTCTTC. It translates to CASSLGPADSYEQFF. Combining the CDR3 with reference TRBV5-1 and TRBJ2-1 gives the whole variable domain KAGVTQTPRYLIKTRGQQVTLSCSPISGHRSVSWYQQTPGQGLQFLFEYFSETQRNKGNFPGRFSGRQFSNSRSEMNVSTLELGDSALYLCASSLGPADSYEQFFGPGTRLTVL.

The rearrangement uses TRBV9 and TRBJ2-1; TRBD2 is a possible D gene (5 bases). Germline-derived CDR1 and CDR2 are SGDLS and YYNGEE. The CDR3 covers 14 residues. V lost 0 bases and J 1 base, leaving 5 bases between the germline ends. The CDR3 region has the DNA TGTGCCAGCAGCGTAGCGGGATCCTACAATGAGCAGTTCTTC. Translating it yields CASSVAGSYNEQFF. Full variable domain (rest looked up from reference TRBV9 and TRBJ2-1): DSGVTQTPKHLITATGQRVTLRCSPRSGDLSVYWYQQSLDQGLQFLIQYYNGEERAKGNILERFSAQQFPDLHSELNLSSLELGDSALYFCASSVAGSYNEQFFGPGTRLTVL.

The rearrangement links TRBV7-9 to TRBJ2-1, with 8 positions matching TRBD2. Looked up from germline, CDR1 is SEHNR and CDR2 is FQNEAQ (reference sequence). The CDR3 runs to 14 residues. V was clipped by 5 bases and J by 9 bases; unmatched bases: 9. The CDR3 coding sequence is TGTGCCAGCAGCCCGGGGGGGAAGGTCATTGAGCAGTTCTTC. This translates into CASSPGGKVIEQFF.

The V call is TRBV6-2 or TRBV6-3, the J call TRBJ2-3; D remains unclear. Germline V gene data show CDR1 as MNHEY and CDR2 as SVGEGT. The CDR3 length is 15 residues. The V end lost 0 bases, the J end lost 6 bases, and 13 bases lay between the germline ends. CDR3 in DNA: TGTGCCAGCAGTTACTCAGCCACCTCTTCCGATACGCAGTATTTT. As protein: CASSYSATSSDTQYF.

The chain recombines TRBV19 with TRBJ1-4; 9 bases map to TRBD1. Germline V gene sequence: CDR1 LNHDA, CDR2 SQIVND (reference sequence). J was trimmed by 8 bases and V by 5 bases; bases with no gene match: 6. The CDR3 is 14 amino acids. CDR3 nucleotides: TGTGCCAGTAGTCAGGGACAGGGAGAGGAAAAACTGTTTTTT. Translated, it gives CASSQGQGEEKLFF.

CDR3 in amino acids: CASSFLQGDGNEQYF. The CDR3 nucleotides read TGCGCCAGCAGCTTCTTACAGGGCGATGGAAACGAGCAGTACTTC. The gene calls are TRBV5-1 and TRBJ2-7; a possible D gene is TRBD1 (6 bases). The CDR3 has 15 amino acids. Trimming removed 2 bases at V and 5 bases at J, with 17 bases between. The germline CDR1 and CDR2 sequences are SGHRS and YFSETQ. The full variable domain, in which reference TRBV5-1 and TRBJ2-7 provide the parts outside the CDR3, is KAGVTQTPRYLIKTRGQQVTLSCSPISGHRSVSWYQQTPGQGLQFLFEYFSETQRNKGNFPGRFSGRQFSNSRSEMNVSTLELGDSALYLCASSFLQGDGNEQYFGPGTRLTVT.

The rearrangement joins TRBV6-2 or TRBV6-3 to TRBJ2-3, with TRBD2 as a possible D gene (6 bases). This CDR3 contains 17 residues. Trimming took off 2 bases at V and 0 bases at J, with 15 bases between the two ends. In germline, CDR1 is MNHEY, CDR2 SVGEGT. The CDR3 bases are TGTGCCAGCAGTTACGAACGCCGGGGGACTAGCACAGATACGCAGTATTTT. Amino acid sequence: CASSYERRGTSTDTQYF.

J is TRBJ1-3 and V is TRBV5-6, with TRBD1 matching over 10 bases. This CDR3 has 17 amino acids. Trimming at V came to 2 bases and at J to 0 bases, leaving 5 bases not matched to a gene. CDR1 SGHDT and CDR2 YYEEEE come from the germline V gene. The CDR3 bases are TGTGCCAGCAGCTTTGGGACAGGGGCCATCTCTGGAAACACCATATATTTT. Its protein is CASSFGTGAISGNTIYF.

The CDR3 DNA follows: TGTGCCACCCAGGGGGCGCATGAGCAGTTCTTC. It encodes CATQGAHEQFF. This rearrangement joins TRBV6-5 to TRBJ2-1; the match to TRBD1 covers 8 bases. Trimming took 10 bases from V and 8 from J; bases not matched to a gene: 4. The CDR3 extends over 11 amino acids. Germline V gene lookup returns CDR1 MNHEY and CDR2 SVGAGI.

The chain links TRBV6-5 to TRBJ2-1; 8 nucleotides match TRBD2. This CDR3 has 15 residues. Germline CDR1 reads MNHEY; CDR2 reads SVGAGI. V dropped 5 bases and J dropped 9; count of bases not matched to a gene: 12. The CDR3 DNA follows: TGTGCCAGCAGTAGCCTCTTCGGGACTAGGATTGAGCAGTTCTTC. As protein: CASSSLFGTRIEQFF.

The chain is built from TRBV14 and TRBJ1-2, with 12 positions matching TRBD1. This CDR3 region has 15 residues. V was clipped by 4 bases and J by 4 bases; unmatched bases: 4. Germline V gene lookup returns CDR1 SGHDN and CDR2 FVKESK. CDR3 DNA sequence: TGTGCCAGCAGCCCCGTGGGACAGGGGGCCTATGGCTACACCTTC. It codes for CASSPVGQGAYGYTF. The entire variable domain, with the rest obtained from reference TRBV14 and TRBJ1-2, is as follows: EAGVTQFPSHSVIEKGQTVTLRCDPISGHDNLYWYRRVMGKEIKFLLHFVKESKQDESGMPNNRFLAERTGGTYSTLKVQPAELEDSGVYFCASSPVGQGAYGYTFGSGTRLTVV.